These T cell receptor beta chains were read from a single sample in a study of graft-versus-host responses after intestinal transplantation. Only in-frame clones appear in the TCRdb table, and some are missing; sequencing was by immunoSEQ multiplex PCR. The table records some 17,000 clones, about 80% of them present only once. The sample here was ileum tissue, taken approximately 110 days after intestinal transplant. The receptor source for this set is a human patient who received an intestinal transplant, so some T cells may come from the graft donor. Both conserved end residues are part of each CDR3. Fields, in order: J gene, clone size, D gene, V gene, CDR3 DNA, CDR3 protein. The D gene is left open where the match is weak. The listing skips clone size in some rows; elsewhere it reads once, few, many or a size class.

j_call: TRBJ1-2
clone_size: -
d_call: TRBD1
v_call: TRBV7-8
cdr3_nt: TGTGCCAGCAGCCAGGACAGGGCCTATGGCTACACCTTC
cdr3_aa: CASSQDRAYGYTF

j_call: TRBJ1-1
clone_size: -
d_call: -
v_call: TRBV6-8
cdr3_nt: TGTGCCAGCAGACCTATGGGGGGAAGTGGAGCTTTCTTT
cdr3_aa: CASRPMGGSGAFF

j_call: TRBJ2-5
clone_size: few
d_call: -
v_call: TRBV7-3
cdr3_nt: TGTGCTAGCAGCGTCACCGGTCCTCCCGAAGAGACCCAGTACTTC
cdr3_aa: CASSVTGPPEETQYF

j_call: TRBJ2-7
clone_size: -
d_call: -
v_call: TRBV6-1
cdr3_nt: TGTGCCAGCAGTGGGCATCGCGGCATTAAGAGGGAGCAGTACTTC
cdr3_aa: CASSGHRGIKREQYF

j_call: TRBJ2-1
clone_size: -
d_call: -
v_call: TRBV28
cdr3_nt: TGTGCCAGCAGTTTTGAGTGGGTACCCTACAATGAGCAGTTCTTC
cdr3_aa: CASSFEWVPYNEQFF

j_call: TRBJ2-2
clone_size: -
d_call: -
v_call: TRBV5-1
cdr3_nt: TGCGCCAGCAGCTCGGCGGAAGGTGGGAACACCGGGGAGCTGTTTTTT
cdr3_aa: CASSSAEGGNTGELFF

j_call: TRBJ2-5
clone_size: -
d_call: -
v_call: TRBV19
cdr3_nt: TGTGCCGGTAGTATAGGACTAATAGAGACCCAGTACTTC
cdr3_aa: CAGSIGLIETQYF

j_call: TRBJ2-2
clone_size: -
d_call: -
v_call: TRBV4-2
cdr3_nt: TGTGCCAGCAGTACGATCTCGGGGAGCACCTACACCGGGGAGCTGTTTTTT
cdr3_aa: CASSTISGSTYTGELFF

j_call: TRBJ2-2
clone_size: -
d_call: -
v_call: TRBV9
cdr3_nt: TGTGCCAGCAGCGTCGGGGCTGAGAACACCGGGGAGCTGTTTTTT
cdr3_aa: CASSVGAENTGELFF

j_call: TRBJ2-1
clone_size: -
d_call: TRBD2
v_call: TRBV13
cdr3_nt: TGTGCCAGCAGCATGCGGGAGAGGAGCAATGAGCAGTTCTTC
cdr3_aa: CASSMRERSNEQFF

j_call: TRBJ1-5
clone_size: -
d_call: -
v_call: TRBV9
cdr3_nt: TGTGCCAGCAGCGTAGGAGAGAGCAATCAGCCCCAGCATTTT
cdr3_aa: CASSVGESNQPQHF

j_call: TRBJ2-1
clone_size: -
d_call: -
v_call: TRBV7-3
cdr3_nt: TGTGCCAGCAGCTCACTCCTTCCCCGCCCTAGCTCCTACAATGAGCAGTTCTTC
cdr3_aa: CASSSLLPRPSSYNEQFF

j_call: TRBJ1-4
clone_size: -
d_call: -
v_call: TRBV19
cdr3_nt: TGTGCCACTCGAAGGGAAAAACTGTTTTTT
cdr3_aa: CATRREKLFF

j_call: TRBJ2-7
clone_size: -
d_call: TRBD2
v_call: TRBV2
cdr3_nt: TGTGCCAGCAGCGTACTAGCGGAGACGAGGGAGCAGTACTTC
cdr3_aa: CASSVLAETREQYF

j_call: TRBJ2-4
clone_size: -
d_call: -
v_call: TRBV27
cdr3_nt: TGTGCCAGCAGCCAGAACAGCAGGAGCATTCAGTACTTC
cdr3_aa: CASSQNSRSIQYF

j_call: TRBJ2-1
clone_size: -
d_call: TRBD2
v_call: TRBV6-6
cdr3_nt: TGTGCCAGCAGTCGACTAGCGGGAGGAGACAATGAGCAGTTCTTC
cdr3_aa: CASSRLAGGDNEQFF

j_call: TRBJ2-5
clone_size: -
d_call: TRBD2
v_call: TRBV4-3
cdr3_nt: TGCGCCAGCAGCCAAGTGGATAGCGGGAGGGCTGAGACCCAGTACTTC
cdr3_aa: CASSQVDSGRAETQYF

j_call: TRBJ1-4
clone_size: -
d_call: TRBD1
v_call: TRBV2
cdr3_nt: TGTGCCAGCAGAGAAACAGGGGCGCCTAATGAAAAACTGTTTTTT
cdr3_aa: CASRETGAPNEKLFF

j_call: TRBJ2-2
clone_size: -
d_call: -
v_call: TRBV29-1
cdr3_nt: TGCAGCGTTCCCGGGAGAATCACCGGGGAGCTGTTTTTT
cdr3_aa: CSVPGRITGELFF

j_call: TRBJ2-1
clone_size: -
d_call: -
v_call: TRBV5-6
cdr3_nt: TGTGCCAGCAGCTTGGGGCTTGGGCCAGAGAAGCAGTTCTTC
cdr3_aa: CASSLGLGPEKQFF

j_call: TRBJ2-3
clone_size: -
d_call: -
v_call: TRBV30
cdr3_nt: TGTGCCAGCCTAGGGAGAGATACGCAGTATTTT
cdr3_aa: CASLGRDTQYF

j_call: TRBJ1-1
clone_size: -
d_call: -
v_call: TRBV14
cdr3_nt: TGTGCCAGCAGCCTTTGGGGCGGGACTGAAGCTTTCTTT
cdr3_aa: CASSLWGGTEAFF

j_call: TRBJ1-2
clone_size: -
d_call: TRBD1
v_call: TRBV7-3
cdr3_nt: TGTGCCAGCAGCCCACACGGGACAGGGGGCGACTATGGCTACACCTTC
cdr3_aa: CASSPHGTGGDYGYTF

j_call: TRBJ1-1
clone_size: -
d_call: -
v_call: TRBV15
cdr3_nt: TGTGCCACCAGCAAAATATCGGGCTTTACTGAAGCTTTCTTT
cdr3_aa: CATSKISGFTEAFF

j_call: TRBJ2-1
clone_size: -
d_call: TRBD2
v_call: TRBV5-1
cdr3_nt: TGCGCCAGCAGCGTCACTAGCGGGGCCTACAATGAGCAGTTCTTC
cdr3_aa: CASSVTSGAYNEQFF

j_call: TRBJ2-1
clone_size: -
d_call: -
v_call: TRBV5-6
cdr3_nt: TGTGCCAGCAGCTTGGTTCGACAACCCCTCCTCTCCTACAATGAGCAGTTCTTC
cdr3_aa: CASSLVRQPLLSYNEQFF

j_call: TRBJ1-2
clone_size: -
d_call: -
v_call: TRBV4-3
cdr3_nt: TGCGCCAGCAGCCTTAACTACGGGACACACTATGGCTACACCTTC
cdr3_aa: CASSLNYGTHYGYTF

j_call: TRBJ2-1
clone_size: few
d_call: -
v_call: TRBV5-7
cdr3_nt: TGTGCCAGCAGCTCTCAGGCCGGCTCCTACAATGAGCAGTTCTTC
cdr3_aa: CASSSQAGSYNEQFF

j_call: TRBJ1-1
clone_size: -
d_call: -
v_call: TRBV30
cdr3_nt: TGTGCCGGTGGGACACCCTGGGGGCTTTTCATGAACACTGAAGCTTTCTTT
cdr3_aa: CAGGTPWGLFMNTEAFF

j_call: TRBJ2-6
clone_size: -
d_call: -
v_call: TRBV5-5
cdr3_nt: TGTGCCAGCAGCGAGGGGTCTGGGGCCAACGTCCTGACTTTC
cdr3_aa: CASSEGSGANVLTF

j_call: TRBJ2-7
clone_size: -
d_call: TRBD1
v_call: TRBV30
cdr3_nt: TGTGCCTGGGCCGGGACAGGGACCTACGAGCAGTACTTC
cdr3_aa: CAWAGTGTYEQYF

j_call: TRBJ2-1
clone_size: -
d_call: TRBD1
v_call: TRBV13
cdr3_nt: TGTGCCAGCGCCGAGGGCGGGACAGGAGCTCTAAATGAGCAGTTCTTC
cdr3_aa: CASAEGGTGALNEQFF

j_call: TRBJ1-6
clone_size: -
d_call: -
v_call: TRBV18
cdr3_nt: TGTGCCAGCTCACCAAAGAGGTTTTCCTATAATTCACCCCTCCACTTT
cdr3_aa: CASSPKRFSYNSPLHF

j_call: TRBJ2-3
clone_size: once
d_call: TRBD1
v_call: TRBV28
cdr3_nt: TGTGCCAGCAGTTTATGGACAGGGCACGGCACAGATACGCAGTATTTT
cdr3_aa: CASSLWTGHGTDTQYF

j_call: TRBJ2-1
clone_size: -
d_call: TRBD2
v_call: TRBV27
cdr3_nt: TGTGCCAGCAGTTTACTAGCGGGAGGGCCGGATGAGCAGTTCTTC
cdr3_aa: CASSLLAGGPDEQFF